This is a list of T cell receptor beta chains from one sample in a study of T cell repertoires in cytomegalovirus infection. In TCRdb, the reads were re-called with MiXCR into one record per CDR3 protein. The sample yields around 900,000 distinct CDR3 sequences, about 33% seen once. These TCRs' antigens remain unknown. Sequencing used cultured CD8+ T cells from PBMCs, obtained from culture after CMV antigen stimulation. All receptors come from a human donor in good health (CMV status not recorded). Some clones in this sample may be carry-over from other donors' samples. CDR3s include the opening cysteine and the closing phenylalanine or tryptophan. The D gene is left open where the match is weak. Only part of the rows carry a size: once, few, many, or a class if the clone is expanded.

CDR3: CASGRQDSYEQYF
DNA: TGTGCCAGCGGGCGACAGGACTCCTACGAGCAGTACTTC
V: TRBV27
length: 13
J: TRBJ2-7
D: .
size: .

CDR3: CASRPPGSKPETQYF
DNA: TGTGCCAGCAGGCCTCCGGGATCCAAGCCGGAGACCCAGTACTTC
V: TRBV12-3/TRBV12-4
length: 15
J: TRBJ2-5
D: .
size: few

CDR3: CASSLESPGLNYGYTF
DNA: TGTGCCAGCAGCTTAGAATCCCCGGGCCTTAACTATGGCTACACCTTC
V: TRBV7-9
length: 16
J: TRBJ1-2
D: .
size: few

CDR3: CAIGGVNYEQYF
DNA: TGTGCCATCGGGGGGGTCAACTACGAGCAGTACTTC
V: TRBV10-3
length: 12
J: TRBJ2-7
D: TRBD2
size: few

CDR3: CASSLKRGADGELFF
DNA: TGTGCCAGCAGCCTCAAACGGGGGGCAGACGGGGAGCTGTTTTTT
V: TRBV7-9
length: 15
J: TRBJ2-2
D: .
size: .

CDR3: CASSLTESSTDTQYF
DNA: TGTGCCAGCAGCTTGACAGAGTCTAGCACAGATACGCAGTATTTT
V: TRBV7-6
length: 15
J: TRBJ2-3
D: .
size: many

CDR3: CASSLTADQPQHF
DNA: TGTGCCAGCAGTCTGACAGCGGATCAGCCCCAGCATTTT
V: TRBV27
length: 13
J: TRBJ1-5
D: .
size: many

CDR3: CATVVPGHIANYGYTF
DNA: TGTGCCACCGTAGTCCCGGGACACATCGCTAACTATGGCTACACCTTC
V: TRBV6-2/TRBV6-3
length: 16
J: TRBJ1-2
D: .
size: .

CDR3: CASSSLGTSANYGYTF
DNA: TGTGCCAGCAGCTCCCTGGGGACATCCGCTAACTATGGCTACACCTTC
V: TRBV7-8
length: 16
J: TRBJ1-2
D: .
size: .

CDR3: CASSMTGLDGYTF
DNA: TGTGCCAGCAGCATGACAGGGCTGGATGGCTACACCTTC
V: TRBV7-2
length: 13
J: TRBJ1-2
D: TRBD1
size: many

CDR3: CASSSYLPLSGEQYF
DNA: TGCGCCAGCAGCTCCTACCTTCCCCTCTCGGGCGAGCAGTACTTC
V: TRBV5-1
length: 15
J: TRBJ2-7
D: .
size: .

CDR3: CASSPGGPLHF
DNA: TGTGCCAGCAGCCCAGGTGGGCCCCTCCACTTT
V: TRBV7-9
length: 11
J: TRBJ1-6
D: .
size: few

CDR3: CASSLSGPNSGANVLTF
DNA: TGTGCCAGCAGTTTATCAGGCCCTAACTCCGGGGCCAACGTCCTGACTTTC
V: TRBV27
length: 17
J: TRBJ2-6
D: .
size: .

CDR3: CASSLSQGHGELFF
DNA: TGCGCCAGCAGCTTGTCCCAGGGGCACGGGGAGCTGTTTTTT
V: TRBV5-1
length: 14
J: TRBJ2-2
D: .
size: .

CDR3: CASSQTQRNRGPHGQYF
DNA: TGCGCCAGCAGCCAAACTCAGAGGAACAGGGGGCCCCACGGTCAGTACTTC
V: TRBV4-1
length: 17
J: TRBJ2-7
D: TRBD1
size: few

CDR3: CASSPRARQGNNEQFF
DNA: TGTGCCAGCAGCCCCCGGGCCCGACAAGGCAACAATGAGCAGTTCTTC
V: TRBV11-2
length: 16
J: TRBJ2-1
D: .
size: many

CDR3: CASSRRAGNQPQHF
DNA: TGTGCCAGCAGCCGCAGGGCAGGGAATCAGCCCCAGCATTTT
V: TRBV12-3/TRBV12-4
length: 14
J: TRBJ1-5
D: .
size: .

CDR3: CASSRKTGLTGELFF
DNA: TGCGCCAGCAGCCGAAAGACAGGGCTCACCGGGGAGCTGTTTTTT
V: TRBV4-3
length: 15
J: TRBJ2-2
D: TRBD1
size: .

CDR3: CASSLGLAGADTQYF
DNA: TGTGCCAGCAGCTTAGGGCTAGCGGGGGCAGATACGCAGTATTTT
V: TRBV7-9
length: 15
J: TRBJ2-3
D: TRBD2
size: .

CDR3: CASSPPFPDTQYF
DNA: TGTGCCAGCAGTCCCCCTTTTCCAGATACGCAGTATTTT
V: TRBV6-2/TRBV6-3
length: 13
J: TRBJ2-3
D: .
size: .

CDR3: CASSEPTIGYTF
DNA: TGTGCCAGCAGTGAACCGACAATCGGCTACACCTTC
V: TRBV25-1
length: 12
J: TRBJ1-2
D: .
size: .

CDR3: CATSRDLDTQYF
DNA: TGTGCCACCAGCAGAGATTTAGATACGCAGTATTTT
V: TRBV15
length: 12
J: TRBJ2-3
D: .
size: few

CDR3: CASSLGDREIHGYTF
DNA: TGTGCCAGCAGCTTAGGGGACAGGGAAATTCATGGCTACACCTTC
V: TRBV7-9
length: 15
J: TRBJ1-2
D: TRBD1
size: .

CDR3: CASSSGQEKLFF
DNA: TGTGCCAGCAGTTCCGGGCAAGAAAAACTGTTTTTT
V: TRBV11-2
length: 12
J: TRBJ1-4
D: .
size: .

CDR3: CASRSRENYGYTF
DNA: TGTGCCAGCAGATCCAGGGAGAACTATGGCTACACCTTC
V: TRBV7-6
length: 13
J: TRBJ1-2
D: .
size: .

CDR3: CASSFIEGTDTGELFF
DNA: TGTGCCAGCAGCTTCATCGAAGGGACAGACACCGGGGAGCTGTTTTTT
V: TRBV7-9
length: 16
J: TRBJ2-2
D: TRBD1
size: few

CDR3: CASSVARGGADTEAFF
DNA: TGTGCCAGCAGCGTAGCCCGAGGGGGCGCAGACACTGAAGCTTTCTTT
V: TRBV9
length: 16
J: TRBJ1-1
D: TRBD1
size: .

CDR3: CASSLRAGRQPQHF
DNA: TGTGCCAGCAGTTTACGGGCAGGGCGCCAGCCCCAGCATTTT
V: TRBV28
length: 14
J: TRBJ1-5
D: .
size: .

CDR3: CASSPRLNSGANVLTF
DNA: TGTGCCAGCAGCCCTAGACTTAACTCTGGGGCCAACGTCCTGACTTTC
V: TRBV7-9
length: 16
J: TRBJ2-6
D: .
size: .

CDR3: CASSYRKTGTSSYEQYF
DNA: TGTGCCAGCAGTTACCGTAAGACGGGGACCTCCTCCTACGAGCAGTACTTC
V: TRBV6-5
length: 17
J: TRBJ2-7
D: .
size: .

CDR3: CASSVGGGGSGQPQHF
DNA: TGTGCCAGCAGCGTAGGAGGCGGGGGTTCTGGTCAGCCCCAGCATTTT
V: TRBV9
length: 16
J: TRBJ1-5
D: .
size: .